Listed below are T cell receptor beta chains from one sample, sequenced in a study of blood T cell repertoires in COVID-19. Repertoires were generated with immunoSEQ multiplex PCR, while TCRdb's copy carries only in-frame clones and drops some. The sample records over 70,000 clones, 80% to 85% being singletons. The sample was peripheral blood. All receptors come from a human donor in a cohort sampled during active COVID-19. Both conserved end residues are part of each CDR3. The D gene is left open where the match is weak. Clone size is stated in some rows and not others, as once, few, many or a class when expanded.

V gene	clone size	D gene	J gene	CDR3 protein	CDR3 DNA
TRBV5-5	-	-	TRBJ1-3	CASSTGRSGNTIYF	TGTGCCAGCAGCACGGGGAGGTCAGGAAACACCATATATTTT
TRBV2	-	TRBD1	TRBJ1-1	CASRRDRDTEAFF	TGTGCCAGCAGGAGAGACAGGGACACTGAAGCTTTCTTT
TRBV11-1	-	-	TRBJ1-6	CASSSRGNNSPLHF	TGTGCCAGCAGCTCCAGGGGTAATAATTCACCCCTCCACTTT
TRBV28	-	-	TRBJ1-2	CASSSNTGYTF	TGTGCCAGCAGTTCCAACACCGGCTACACCTTC
TRBV5-1	few	TRBD2	TRBJ2-2	CASSLGTSVTGELFF	TGCGCCAGCAGCCTCGGGACTAGCGTCACCGGGGAGCTGTTTTTT
TRBV10-3	-	-	TRBJ2-5	CAISESQGPQETQYF	TGTGCCATCAGTGAATCGCAGGGCCCCCAAGAGACCCAGTACTTC
TRBV5-1	-	-	TRBJ2-7	CASSFSYGSYEQYF	TGCGCCAGCAGCTTCTCTTACGGCTCCTACGAGCAGTACTTC
TRBV3-1/TRBV3-2	once	TRBD1	TRBJ1-1	CASRPTGGSTEAFF	TGTGCCAGCAGGCCCACAGGGGGGAGCACTGAAGCTTTCTTT
TRBV6-5	-	TRBD2	TRBJ2-3	CASRLAGSTDTQYF	TGTGCCAGCAGGCTAGCGGGGAGCACAGATACGCAGTATTTT
TRBV11-2	-	-	TRBJ2-3	CASSQSRGSSRGDTQYF	TGTGCCAGCAGCCAATCCCGTGGATCCTCCCGAGGAGATACGCAGTATTTT
TRBV19	once	-	TRBJ2-3	CASSRLGGRTTDTQYF	TGTGCCAGTAGTAGATTGGGGGGAAGGACCACAGATACGCAGTATTTT
TRBV5-6	-	-	TRBJ1-2	CASSSTYNYGYTF	TGTGCCAGCAGCTCAACTTACAACTATGGCTACACCTTC
TRBV19	-	-	TRBJ1-6	CASSRAGVGSPLHF	TGTGCCAGTAGTCGAGCCGGAGTTGGGTCACCCCTCCACTTT
TRBV5-4	-	-	TRBJ2-5	CASRGSGQETQYF	TGTGCCAGCCGTGGGTCGGGCCAAGAGACCCAGTACTTC
TRBV5-4	few	-	TRBJ2-3	CASSQTGLPGTDTQYF	TGTGCCAGCAGCCAAACAGGACTACCGGGCACAGATACGCAGTATTTT
TRBV28	few	-	TRBJ1-2	CASSPSQGTYGYTF	TGTGCCAGCAGCCCGAGCCAGGGGACCTATGGCTACACCTTC
TRBV7-3	-	-	TRBJ2-3	CASSLIPAGLTDTQYF	TGTGCCAGCAGCTTAATTCCCGCGGGACTCACAGATACGCAGTATTTT
TRBV6-6	-	-	TRBJ1-2	CASTNPGTYYGYTF	TGTGCCAGCACTAACCCCGGGACATATTATGGCTACACCTTC
TRBV2	-	TRBD1	TRBJ2-7	CASSKMGQGKHEQYF	TGTGCCAGCAGTAAAATGGGACAGGGTAAGCACGAGCAGTACTTC
TRBV3-1/TRBV3-2	-	TRBD2	TRBJ2-1	CASSHLSGLAAYNEQFF	TGTGCCAGCAGCCACCTCTCCGGACTAGCGGCCTACAATGAGCAGTTCTTC
TRBV18	-	TRBD1	TRBJ2-1	CASSPFGTGDEQFF	TGTGCCAGCTCACCCTTCGGGACAGGGGACGAGCAGTTCTTC
TRBV19	-	TRBD2	TRBJ2-1	CASSHSGGASNEQFF	TGTGCCAGTAGTCATAGCGGGGGGGCGTCCAATGAGCAGTTCTTC
TRBV28	-	-	TRBJ2-2	CASSFSGQGFNGELFF	TGTGCCAGCAGTTTCTCGGGACAAGGATTCAACGGGGAGCTGTTTTTT
TRBV21-1	-	-	TRBJ1-5	CASSKVKVGGTGGYQPQHF	TGTGCCAGCAGCAAAGTAAAAGTTGGGGGGACAGGGGGCTATCAGCCCCAGCATTTT
TRBV9	-	TRBD1	TRBJ1-2	CASSPDRVGYTF	TGTGCCAGCAGCCCCGACAGGGTTGGCTACACCTTC
TRBV6-2/TRBV6-3	-	-	TRBJ2-2	CASSYSSPNTGELFF	TGTGCCAGCAGTTATTCGAGCCCGAACACCGGGGAGCTGTTTTTT
TRBV6-1	few	-	TRBJ2-5	CASSEWWVGGEKKTQYF	TGTGCCAGCAGTGAATGGTGGGTGGGGGGTGAAAAAAAGACCCAGTACTTC
TRBV5-1	-	TRBD2	TRBJ2-3	CASAGGRSTDTQYF	TGCGCCAGCGCGGGGGGCAGATCCACAGATACGCAGTATTTT
TRBV3-1/TRBV3-2	few	TRBD1	TRBJ1-6	CASSQAGGRNSPLHF	TGTGCCAGCAGCCAAGCAGGGGGCAGAAATTCACCCCTCCACTTT
TRBV7-8	few	TRBD2	TRBJ2-1	CASSLDRLAGYNEQFF	TGTGCCAGCAGCTTAGATCGACTAGCGGGGTACAATGAGCAGTTCTTC
TRBV6-1	-	-	TRBJ2-7	CASSDAQGSAYEQYF	TGTGCCAGCAGTGACGCACAGGGCTCAGCCTACGAGCAGTACTTC
TRBV6-5	-	TRBD2	TRBJ2-1	CASSLTSGGVGEQFF	TGTGCCAGCAGTTTAACTAGCGGGGGGGTCGGTGAGCAGTTCTTC
TRBV9	-	TRBD2	TRBJ2-1	CASSVTSGARSYNEQFF	TGTGCCAGCAGCGTAACTAGCGGGGCCCGCTCCTACAATGAGCAGTTCTTC
TRBV7-9	-	-	TRBJ1-2	CASSVGELYGYTF	TGTGCCAGCAGCGTAGGAGAACTCTATGGCTACACCTTC
TRBV6-5	few	TRBD1	TRBJ2-7	CASTIRQGAAYEQYF	TGTGCCAGCACTATCAGACAGGGGGCCGCCTACGAGCAGTACTTC
TRBV9	-	TRBD2	TRBJ2-2	CASSVGTSGNTGELFF	TGTGCCAGCAGCGTCGGGACTAGCGGGAACACCGGGGAGCTGTTTTTT
TRBV28	-	-	TRBJ1-3	CASSLPTGLGNTIYF	TGTGCCAGCAGTTTGCCGACAGGATTAGGAAACACCATATATTTT
TRBV11-2	once	TRBD1	TRBJ2-7	CASRPSDRGIEQYF	TGTGCCAGCAGACCCAGTGACAGGGGGATTGAGCAGTACTTC